This TCR beta chain was profiled in a study of low-dose radiotherapy and immunotherapy resistance in tumors. Study in general: Per fraction, Cohort 2 was given 1 Gy every two weeks, accumulating a total of 13 Gy over 26 weeks. Cyclophosphamide was given intravenously at 200 mg/m2 every two weeks, and each dose came one day before radiation and immunotherapy. Patients were given intravenous nivolumab 240 mg every two weeks plus ipilimumab 1 mg/kg every six weeks.

Per the germline V gene, CDR1 is SQVTM and CDR2 is ANQGSEA. The CDR3 contains 12 residues. The V gene lost 6 bases and the J gene lost 5 bases, with 11 bases spanning the gap. Alpha and beta chains were covered, as first-strand cDNA relied on TRAV- and TRBV-specific primers. Both a constant-region primer and a V-primer adapter served to amplify TCRs across 20 PCR cycles. A single record per CDR3 protein comes from TCRdb applying MiXCR to the reads. The table has 12,000 or so distinct CDR3 sequences, 65% to 85% seen once. The source of this sequence is a human donor with advanced metastatic prostate, ovarian, gallbladder or colorectal cancer (not recorded which). This table probably holds off-target reads from a library built for another chain. The J gene is TRBJ2-1, the V gene TRBV29-1, with D perhaps TRBD1 (5 bases). Here the CDR3 reads CSVSDSNNEQFF. In DNA, the CDR3 is TGCAGCGTCTCCGACAGCAACAATGAGCAGTTCTTC.